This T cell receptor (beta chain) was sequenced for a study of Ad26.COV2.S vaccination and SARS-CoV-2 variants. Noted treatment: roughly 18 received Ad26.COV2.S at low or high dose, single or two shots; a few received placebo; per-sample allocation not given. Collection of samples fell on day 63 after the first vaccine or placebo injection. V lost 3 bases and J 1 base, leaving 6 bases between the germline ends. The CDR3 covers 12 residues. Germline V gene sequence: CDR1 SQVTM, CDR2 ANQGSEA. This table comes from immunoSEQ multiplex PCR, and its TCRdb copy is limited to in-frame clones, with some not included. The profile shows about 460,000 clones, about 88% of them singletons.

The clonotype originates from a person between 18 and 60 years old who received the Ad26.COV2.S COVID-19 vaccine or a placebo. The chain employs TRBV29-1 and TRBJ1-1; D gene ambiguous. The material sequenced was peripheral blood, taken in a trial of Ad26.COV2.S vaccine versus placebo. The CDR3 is CSVDNRNTEAFF. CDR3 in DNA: TGCAGCGTTGACAATAGGAACACTGAAGCTTTCTTT.